The present entry profiles one T cell receptor (beta chain) with its context. Its specificity is not known. At one boundary the junction diverges from the germline segment, which might be a read error. The sample is drawn from a study of T cell responses to AZD1222 COVID-19 vaccine. Study-wide results and caveats: Reportedly, nearly half of unique spike TCRs recognized epitopes outside B.1.351/B.1.1.7 mutations. Only a handful of AZD1222 recipients, six or seven in all, had baseline seropositivity.

This CDR3 is built from 16 residues. Germline lookup yields CDR1 KGHSH and CDR2 LQKENI. Produced via immunoSEQ multiplex PCR; TCRdb's table is partial and in-frame only. In the table there are roughly 120,000 clones, about 90% of which are singletons. The chain couples TRBV18 to TRBJ1-4; D is ambiguous. The receptor's source is an adult in good health. The sequences come from peripheral blood, collected on day 0 of AZD1222 vaccination. The chain's CDR3 is CASSPRNFEGQVGWVF. The CDR3 region has the DNA TGTGCCAGCTCACCTCGGAATTTTGAGGGTCAGGTCGGCTGGGTTTTT. Drawing the rest from reference TRBV18 and TRBJ1-4, the complete variable domain is NAGVMQNPRHLVRRRGQEARLRCSPMKGHSHVYWYRQLPEEGLKFMVYLQKENIIDESGMPKERFSAEFPKEGPSILRIQQVVRGDSAAYFCASSPRNFEGQVGWVFGSGTQLSVL.